This T cell receptor (beta chain) was retrieved from a study of CD8+CD57+ T cells in acquired aplastic anemia. About the research overall: Sorted CD4+ and CD8+ cells gave a mean 3.2 ug DNA, range roughly 0.18 to 30 ug.

Sequencing was done on patients that had shown CD8+CD57+ cell expansion by flow cytometry. As a group, the patients uniformly had severe acquired aplastic anemia. For CDR3 and TCR beta VDJ profiling, genomic DNA was the template used. TCRdb ran MiXCR on the reads and lists one entry per CDR3 protein. The sample contains 300,000 or so distinct CDR3 sequences, about three fifths of which appear only once. Points from the study as a whole: In CD8+ cells, Simpson's diversity showed no significant difference between patients and controls.

This clonotype was recorded once. Antigen unknown. The CDR3 runs 16 residues. Germline assignment: CDR1 LGHDT and CDR2 YNNKEL (reference sequence). Trimming left V 1 base short and J 3 bases short, with 15 bases between. This TCR was sampled from a human donor with aplastic anemia. The sample was sorted CD4+, CD8+, or CD8+CD57+ T cells (not recorded which) from PBMCs. The rearrangement links TRBV3-1 to TRBJ1-1; D not certain. The CDR3 here is CASSQGPGHEDTEAFF. CDR3 DNA sequence: TGTGCCAGCAGCCAAGGACCGGGCCACGAGGACACTGAAGCTTTCTTT.